A selection of T cell receptor beta chains follows, all from one sample in a study of T cell responses to AZD1222 COVID-19 vaccine. The assay was immunoSEQ multiplex PCR, and TCRdb's table has in-frame clones only and misses some. The sample yields tens of thousands of clones, around 90% seen once. Sample: peripheral blood, taken on day 0 of AZD1222 vaccination. The receptors here all came from an adult in good health. CDR3s include the opening cysteine and the closing phenylalanine or tryptophan. Each record gives: CDR3 length, J gene, V gene, CDR3 protein.

len: 14; j_gene: TRBJ2-7; v_gene: TRBV4-2; CDR3aa: CASSRGGSGNEQYF
len: 16; j_gene: TRBJ2-1; v_gene: TRBV19; CDR3aa: CASSIEIAASYNEQFF
len: 17; j_gene: TRBJ2-3; v_gene: TRBV5-4; CDR3aa: CASSGTSGSVGTDTQYF
len: 14; j_gene: TRBJ1-2; v_gene: TRBV6-4; CDR3aa: CASSETPFSYGYTF
len: 14; j_gene: TRBJ2-1; v_gene: TRBV10-3; CDR3aa: CAIASTSGYNEQFF
len: 13; j_gene: TRBJ1-5; v_gene: TRBV3-1/TRBV3-2; CDR3aa: CASSLQGSVPQHF
len: 14; j_gene: TRBJ2-2; v_gene: TRBV11-2; CDR3aa: CASSVTRNLRELFF
len: 16; j_gene: TRBJ2-3; v_gene: TRBV9; CDR3aa: CASSVVSDSSTDTQYF
len: 16; j_gene: TRBJ2-1; v_gene: TRBV25-1; CDR3aa: CASSANRGFGYNEQFF
len: 15; j_gene: TRBJ1-4; v_gene: TRBV5-1; CDR3aa: CASSLTGATNEKLFF
len: 12; j_gene: TRBJ1-1; v_gene: TRBV29-1; CDR3aa: CSGRTVNTEAFF
len: 15; j_gene: TRBJ1-1; v_gene: TRBV5-4; CDR3aa: CASSPGGGTDTEAFF
len: 15; j_gene: TRBJ1-4; v_gene: TRBV18; CDR3aa: CASSPPGQDNEKLFF
len: 15; j_gene: TRBJ1-1; v_gene: TRBV21-1; CDR3aa: CASSKVPRGNTEAFF
len: 17; j_gene: TRBJ1-4; v_gene: TRBV4-2; CDR3aa: CASSQAQGATGNEKLFF
len: 13; j_gene: TRBJ1-5; v_gene: TRBV30; CDR3aa: CAWSPGGGQPQHF
len: 15; j_gene: TRBJ2-3; v_gene: TRBV5-1; CDR3aa: CASSLSTGGADTQYF
len: 15; j_gene: TRBJ2-2; v_gene: TRBV9; CDR3aa: CASSVDGRNTGELFF
len: 13; j_gene: TRBJ1-1; v_gene: TRBV6-4; CDR3aa: CASSREANTEAFF
len: 14; j_gene: TRBJ2-7; v_gene: TRBV20-1; CDR3aa: CSASTATGFHEQYF
len: 15; j_gene: TRBJ2-1; v_gene: TRBV18; CDR3aa: CASSHSLGPLKEQFF
len: 16; j_gene: TRBJ2-5; v_gene: TRBV5-1; CDR3aa: CASSLGHGRAQETQYF
len: 13; j_gene: TRBJ2-2; v_gene: TRBV11-2; CDR3aa: CASSSGVSGELFF
len: 16; j_gene: TRBJ2-5; v_gene: TRBV18; CDR3aa: CASSPLPKQNQETQYF
len: 16; j_gene: TRBJ2-1; v_gene: TRBV6-2/TRBV6-3; CDR3aa: CASSYSTRQTGQEQFF
len: 11; j_gene: TRBJ1-1; v_gene: TRBV12-3/TRBV12-4; CDR3aa: CASSLGTEAFF
len: 13; j_gene: TRBJ2-1; v_gene: TRBV30; CDR3aa: CAWSRQVYNEQFF
len: 14; j_gene: TRBJ2-4; v_gene: TRBV11-3; CDR3aa: CASSLGSGENIQYF
len: 13; j_gene: TRBJ1-1; v_gene: TRBV7-6; CDR3aa: CASSFGGGTEAFF
len: 13; j_gene: TRBJ1-1; v_gene: TRBV6-2/TRBV6-3; CDR3aa: CASSYRGNTEAFF